The 29 T cell receptor beta chains given below trace back to one sample, sequenced in a study of T cell changes during pregnancy in multiple sclerosis. The assay was immunoSEQ multiplex PCR, and TCRdb's table has in-frame clones only and misses some. This sample has about 130,000 clones, with less than 97% found just once. The specimen was peripheral blood, collected after pregnancy. These receptors all stem from a female donor with multiple sclerosis, enrolled in a pregnancy study.

This clone was counted a single time. V gene TRBV7-9 combines with J gene TRBJ2-3; TRBD2 aligns across 8 bases. With V trimmed by 11 bases and J by 6 bases, 16 bases remained unmatched. The CDR3 is 15 amino acids. Germline CDR1 is SEHNR and CDR2 is FQNEAQ (reference sequence). CDR3: CALALPGLGGDTQYF. CDR3 sequence (DNA): TGTGCCCTCGCCTTACCGGGACTAGGGGGTGATACGCAGTATTTT.

The rearrangement links TRBV27 to TRBJ2-3; maybe TRBD2 (5 bases). The CDR3 is 15 residues long. The ends were cut back, 3 bases at V and 3 bases at J, with 13 bases in the middle. Germline V gene data show CDR1 as MNHEY and CDR2 as SMNVEV (reference sequence). Here the CDR3 DNA reads TGTGCCAGCAGTTTCTCCCTCACTAGGACAGATACGCAGTATTTT. Its translation: CASSFSLTRTDTQYF.

The CDR3 DNA sequence: TGCGCCAGCAGCTTGAATAGCGAAAACATTCAGTACTTC. Protein product: CASSLNSENIQYF. J is TRBJ2-4 and V is TRBV5-1; D perhaps matches TRBD2 (5 bases). V was trimmed by 1 base and J by 5 bases, leaving 7 bases between them. The CDR3 has 13 amino acids. The germline V gene encodes CDR1 SGHRS and CDR2 YFSETQ.

DNA of the CDR3: TGTGCCACCGCGCATGGAGGACAGGGTGTAAATGAGCAGTTCTTC. As protein: CATAHGGQGVNEQFF. The chain is built from TRBV27 and TRBJ2-1; 8 bases match TRBD1. CDR3 length equals 15 residues. V lost 10 bases and J lost 7; bases outside the gene matches: 15. Germline V gene data show CDR1 as MNHEY and CDR2 as SMNVEV (reference sequence).

This rearrangement joins TRBV5-1 to TRBJ1-1, with D possibly being TRBD1 (6 bases). Germline CDR1 is SGHRS and CDR2 is YFSETQ. Trimming removed 1 base at V and 3 bases at J, with 22 bases between. The CDR3 contains 18 residues. The CDR3 loop reads CASSLYSRDRGAHTEAFF. In nucleotides, the CDR3 is TGCGCCAGCAGCTTGTATAGCCGGGACCGGGGGGCACACACTGAAGCTTTCTTT.

V is TRBV11-1 and J is TRBJ2-7; D perhaps matches TRBD1 (6 bases). Germline loops: CDR1 SGHAT, CDR2 FQDESV (reference sequence). Trimming pared 2 bases from V and 0 bases from J, leaving 11 bases between. This CDR3 comprises 15 residues. This CDR3 reads CASSLPQGISYEQYF. In DNA, the CDR3 is TGTGCCAGCAGCTTACCGCAGGGGATCTCCTACGAGCAGTACTTC.

J is TRBJ2-1 and V is TRBV9; TRBD2 is a possible D gene (6 bases). Trimming stripped 3 bases from V and 0 bases from J, with 13 bases between. This CDR3 spans 16 amino acids. Germline V lookup: CDR1 SGDLS, CDR2 YYNGEE. The CDR3 spells CASSGRGLSSYNEQFF. CDR3 DNA: TGTGCCAGCAGCGGGAGGGGACTGAGCTCCTACAATGAGCAGTTCTTC.

The chain joins TRBV19 to TRBJ2-7, with TRBD2 matching 10 bases. Germline-derived CDR1 and CDR2 are LNHDA and SQIVND (reference sequence). The CDR3 loop spans 16 amino acids. Trimming at V came to 4 bases and at J to 7 bases, leaving 13 bases not matched to a gene. The CDR3 loop is CASSTFSSGRPQEQYF. The CDR3 nucleotides read TGTGCCAGTAGTACCTTCTCTAGCGGGAGACCACAGGAGCAGTACTTC.

The V gene is TRBV28, the J gene TRBJ2-7; TRBD2 matches at 10 bases. Per germline, CDR1 MDHEN and CDR2 SYDVKM. Losses at the gene ends were 7 bases for V and 2 bases for J; bases not matched to a gene: 8. The CDR3 contains 15 residues. CDR3 sequence: CASTKGLAETYEQYF. The CDR3 coding sequence is TGTGCCAGCACCAAAGGACTAGCGGAGACCTACGAGCAGTACTTC.

The V and J genes are TRBV19 and TRBJ2-5; D unclear. This CDR3 comprises 15 residues. V lost 5 bases to trimming and J lost 5 bases, with 18 bases between them. Per germline, CDR1 LNHDA and CDR2 SQIVND (reference sequence). CDR3 nucleotides: TGTGCCAGTAGTTCGATAGTTGGTAGTTTCGAGACCCAGTACTTC. This encodes CASSSIVGSFETQYF.

The gene calls are TRBV28 and TRBJ2-3, with a tentative D call TRBD1 (6 bases). Trimming left V 2 bases short and J 5 bases short, with 17 bases between. Germline CDR1 and CDR2: MDHEN and SYDVKM. The CDR3 loop spans 16 amino acids. DNA of the CDR3: TGTGCCAGCAGTTTAGGCACAGGGCAAGTTCAAGATACGCAGTATTTT. It yields the protein CASSLGTGQVQDTQYF.

This chain uses TRBV5-1 with TRBJ2-1; 12 nucleotides match TRBD2. Germline assignment: CDR1 SGHRS and CDR2 YFSETQ. The CDR3 consists of 18 residues. Germline trimming cut 0 bases from V and 3 bases from J; bases unmatched to any gene: 7. The CDR3 region is CASSLASLAGGNYNEQFF. The CDR3 nucleotides read TGCGCCAGCAGCTTGGCCTCTCTAGCGGGAGGGAACTACAATGAGCAGTTCTTC.

V usage is TRBV7-9 and J usage is TRBJ1-4, with 11 positions matching TRBD1. This CDR3 has 16 residues. CDR1 and CDR2 (germline): SEHNR, FQNEAQ (reference sequence). V shed 11 bases and J 1 base; nucleotides not matched to a gene: 9. The CDR3 DNA is TGTGCCGGAAGGACAGGGGGCTTCGGAACTAATGAAAAACTGTTTTTT. Translation: CAGRTGGFGTNEKLFF.

J is TRBJ2-2 and V is TRBV5-1, with D maybe TRBD2 (6 bases). Looked up from germline, CDR1 is SGHRS and CDR2 is YFSETQ. Trimming pared 8 bases from V and 5 bases from J, leaving 16 bases between. The CDR3 loop spans 14 amino acids. CDR3 protein: CASGGGTQTGELFF. In DNA, the CDR3 is TGCGCCAGTGGTGGGGGGACTCAAACCGGGGAGCTGTTTTTT.

V usage is TRBV15 and J usage is TRBJ2-7; TRBD1 agrees at 8 bases. The V and J ends lost 3 bases and 7 bases, in that order; junction bases with no gene match: 14. This CDR3 region has 16 residues. CDR1 and CDR2 from the germline V gene are LNHNV and YYDKDF (reference sequence). The CDR3 reads CATSSEDRGWRVEQYF. The CDR3 DNA reads TGTGCCACCAGCAGTGAAGACAGGGGTTGGAGGGTTGAGCAGTACTTC.

In nucleotides, the CDR3 is TGTGCCAGTAGTATTGGGGCAGGGGCGAACACTGAAGCTTTCTTT. This codes for CASSIGAGANTEAFF. The chain employs TRBV19 and TRBJ1-1, with D maybe TRBD1 (6 bases). This CDR3 region has 15 residues. Trimming stripped 3 bases from V and 1 base from J, with 12 bases between. Germline CDR1 LNHDA, CDR2 SQIVND (reference sequence).

This chain joins TRBV5-4 and TRBJ2-7; D might be TRBD2 (5 bases). This CDR3 is built from 13 residues. Trimming left V 4 bases short and J 2 bases short, with 10 bases between. Looked up from germline, CDR1 is SGHNT and CDR2 is YYREEE (reference sequence). CDR3 nucleotides: TGTGCCAGCAGCAAGGCCGGGACCTACGAGCAGTACTTC. This gives the protein CASSKAGTYEQYF.

V and J are TRBV7-3 and TRBJ2-3; 14 bases align to TRBD2. J was trimmed by 5 bases and V by 8 bases; bases with no gene match: 0. This CDR3 region has 13 residues. Germline V gene lookup returns CDR1 SGHTA and CDR2 FQGTGA. CDR3 loop: CASGLAGGDTQYF. The DNA of the CDR3 is TGTGCCAGCGGACTAGCGGGAGGAGATACGCAGTATTTT.

The CDR3 sequence is CASSFSGYTDTQYF. Written as DNA, the CDR3 is TGCGCCAGCAGCTTTTCCGGGTACACAGATACGCAGTATTTT. The V gene is TRBV5-1, the J gene TRBJ2-3; no reliable D call. This CDR3 spans 14 amino acids. V lost 2 bases, J lost 2 bases, and 9 bases lay in between. The germline V gene has CDR1 SGHRS and CDR2 YFSETQ. The full variable domain, in which reference TRBV5-1 and TRBJ2-3 provide the parts outside the CDR3, is KAGVTQTPRYLIKTRGQQVTLSCSPISGHRSVSWYQQTPGQGLQFLFEYFSETQRNKGNFPGRFSGRQFSNSRSEMNVSTLELGDSALYLCASSFSGYTDTQYFGPGTRLTVL.

The chain couples TRBV6-6 to TRBJ2-5; TRBD2 aligns across 10 bases. CDR3 size: 14 residues. The J segment lost 3 bases and the V segment lost 2 bases, leaving 0 bases of the junction unmatched. CDR1 and CDR2 (germline): MNHNY, SVGAGI (reference sequence). CDR3 bases: TGTGCCAGCAGTTACGGGACTAGCGAAGAGACCCAGTACTTC. Its translation is CASSYGTSEETQYF.

This clone was detected only once. The chain joins TRBV5-1 to TRBJ2-2; a weak D match, TRBD2 (6 bases). The V gene lost 2 bases and the J gene lost 6 bases, with 14 bases spanning the gap. The CDR3 is 15 amino acids. Looked up from germline, CDR1 is SGHRS and CDR2 is YFSETQ. The CDR3 protein is CASSFVLGGSGELFF. DNA for the CDR3: TGCGCCAGCAGCTTCGTACTAGGAGGGTCCGGGGAGCTGTTTTTT.

This chain uses TRBV7-9 with TRBJ2-3; possible D gene TRBD2, 6 bases. The CDR3 contains 15 residues. CDR1 and CDR2 (germline): SEHNR, FQNEAQ (reference sequence). Trimming removed 1 base at V and 0 bases at J, with 8 bases between. The CDR3 loop is CASSLVSGSTDTQYF. For the CDR3, the DNA is TGTGCCAGCAGCTTAGTCAGCGGGAGCACAGATACGCAGTATTTT.

The V and J genes are TRBV5-4 and TRBJ2-7, with unresolved D. The germline V gene has CDR1 SGHNT and CDR2 YYREEE (reference sequence). This CDR3 spans 14 amino acids. Deletions cut 0 bases from V and 7 bases from J, with 14 bases between. The DNA of the CDR3 is TGTGCCAGCAGCTTGGGGCCGCGGCTGTTGGAGCAGTACTTC. Protein: CASSLGPRLLEQYF.

The chain has TRBV29-1 and TRBJ2-3, with TRBD1 identical over 7 bases. The CDR3 length is 13 residues. V shed 4 bases, J shed 1 base, and the junction held 2 bases outside the gene matches. Per the germline V gene, CDR1 is SQVTM and CDR2 is ANQGSEA. The CDR3 nucleotides are TGCAGCGTTGGACAGGGACGCACAGATACGCAGTATTTT. It codes for CSVGQGRTDTQYF.

This chain links TRBV28 with TRBJ1-1; 10 bases line up with TRBD1. Germline CDR1 MDHEN, CDR2 SYDVKM. The junction had 15 bases not matched to a gene; V was cut back by 4 bases and J by 4 bases. The length of the CDR3 is 18 residues. In DNA form, the CDR3 reads TGTGCCAGCAGTTCTTTTGGGACAGGGGAAGGGCCAGGCACTGAAGCTTTCTTT. Protein sequence: CASSSFGTGEGPGTEAFF.

DNA for the CDR3: TGTGCCAGCAGCTTATCTGCGGAGACCCAGTACTTC. It translates to CASSLSAETQYF. V usage is TRBV7-9 and J usage is TRBJ2-5; no firm D call. Germline CDR1 reads SEHNR; CDR2 reads FQNEAQ (reference sequence). Trimming removed 2 bases from V and 5 bases from J, with 6 bases in between. The CDR3 runs to 12 residues.

The rearrangement links TRBV29-1 to TRBJ2-7; D is possibly TRBD1 (6 bases). CDR1 and CDR2 from the germline V gene are SQVTM and ANQGSEA. The V and J ends lost 4 bases and 0 bases respectively, with 16 bases between them. There are 15 residues in the CDR3. The CDR3 DNA reads TGCAGCGTTGTATTGGGGGCGAAAAGCTCCTACGAGCAGTACTTC. It specifies CSVVLGAKSSYEQYF.

The chain employs TRBV28 and TRBJ2-7; 11 positions match TRBD2. Germline CDR1 reads MDHEN; CDR2 reads SYDVKM. V trimming: 2 bases; J trimming: 2 bases; junction bases outside the gene matches: 17. This CDR3 spans 20 amino acids. CDR3 sequence (DNA): TGTGCCAGCAGTTTACTCACGGCCTCCTTGGGACTAGCGGCCCCCTACGAGCAGTACTTC. This codes for CASSLLTASLGLAAPYEQYF.

The chain has TRBV25-1 and TRBJ1-2; 7 bases are shared with TRBD1. V lost 0 bases and J lost 2; bases outside the gene matches: 6. CDR1 is MGHDK and CDR2 is SYGVNS in the germline V gene. The CDR3 totals 16 residues. CDR3 residues: CASSEYIGTENYGYTF. The CDR3 nucleotides are TGTGCCAGCAGTGAATATATTGGGACAGAAAACTATGGCTACACCTTC.